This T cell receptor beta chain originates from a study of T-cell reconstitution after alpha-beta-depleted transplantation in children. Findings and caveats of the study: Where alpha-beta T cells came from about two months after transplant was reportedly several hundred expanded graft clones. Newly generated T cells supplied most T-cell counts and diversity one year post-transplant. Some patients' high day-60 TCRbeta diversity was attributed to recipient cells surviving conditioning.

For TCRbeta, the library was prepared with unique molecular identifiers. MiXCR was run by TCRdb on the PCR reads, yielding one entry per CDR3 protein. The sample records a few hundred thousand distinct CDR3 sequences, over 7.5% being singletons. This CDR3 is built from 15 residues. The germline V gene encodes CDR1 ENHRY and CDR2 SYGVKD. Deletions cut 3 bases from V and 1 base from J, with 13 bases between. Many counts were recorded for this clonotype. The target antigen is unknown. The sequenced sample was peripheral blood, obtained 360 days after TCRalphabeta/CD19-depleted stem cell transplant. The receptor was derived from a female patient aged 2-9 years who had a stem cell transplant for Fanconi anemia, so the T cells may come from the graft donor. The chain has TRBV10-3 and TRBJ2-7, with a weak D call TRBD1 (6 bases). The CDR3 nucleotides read TGTGCCATCAGTGACGGACAGTTTCAGTCCTACGAGCAGTACTTC. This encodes CAISDGQFQSYEQYF.